The following is a T cell receptor (beta chain) sequence with its context. TCRdb's table, derived via immunoSEQ multiplex PCR, lists solely in-frame clones and lacks some. Found here are some 80,000 clones, approximately 93% of them singletons; the top ten hold approximately 0.37%. The record originates from a study of technical replicates of blood from several donors. CDR1 MDHEN and CDR2 SYDVKM come from the germline V gene. Trimming pared 2 bases from V and 6 bases from J, leaving 11 bases between. There are 14 residues in the CDR3. This rearrangement joins TRBV28 to TRBJ2-4, with a weak D call TRBD1 (6 bases). Sequencing was performed on T cells isolated from PBMCs. This TCR was recovered from a human donor in good health. CDR3 residues: CASSLIIRGNIQYF. For the CDR3, the DNA is TGTGCCAGCAGTTTAATAATCAGGGGAAACATTCAGTACTTC.